This TCR beta chain comes out of a study of kidney transplant recipient with SARS-CoV-2 infection. This clonotype was seen ten or more times. This CDR3 is 16 amino acids long. V shed 3 bases, J shed 3 bases, and the junction held 10 bases outside the gene matches. Germline CDR1 SNHLY, CDR2 FYNNEI. TCRdb passed the reads through MiXCR, listing each CDR3 protein once. The sample records 250,000 or so distinct CDR3 sequences, more than 25% being singletons. The material sequenced was a blood sample, taken at baseline and between days 110 and 120 from a kidney transplant recipient. This clonotype was obtained from a male patient aged 25 to 39 who had COVID-19 and was a kidney transplant recipient. Some T cells may originate from the graft donor. The gene calls are TRBV2 and TRBJ2-7; 8 bases map to TRBD1. This chain's CDR3 is CASSDFPDGTGYEQYF. The DNA for the CDR3 is TGTGCCAGCAGTGACTTCCCAGATGGGACAGGCTACGAGCAGTACTTC. The variable domain in full, with the rest retrieved from reference TRBV2 and TRBJ2-7, is EPEVTQTPSHQVTQMGQEVILRCVPISNHLYFYWYRQILGQKVEFLVSFYNNEISEKSEIFDDQFSVERPDGSNFTLKIRSTKLEDSAMYFCASSDFPDGTGYEQYFGPGTRLTVT.